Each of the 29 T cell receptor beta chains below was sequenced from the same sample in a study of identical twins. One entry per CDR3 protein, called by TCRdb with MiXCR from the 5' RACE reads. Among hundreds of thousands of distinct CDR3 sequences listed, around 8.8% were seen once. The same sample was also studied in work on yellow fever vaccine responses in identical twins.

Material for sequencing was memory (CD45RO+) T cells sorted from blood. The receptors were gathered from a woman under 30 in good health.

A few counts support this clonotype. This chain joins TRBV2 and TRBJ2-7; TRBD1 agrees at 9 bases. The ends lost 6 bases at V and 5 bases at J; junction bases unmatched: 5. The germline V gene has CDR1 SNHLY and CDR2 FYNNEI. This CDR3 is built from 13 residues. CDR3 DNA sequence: TGTGCCAGCAGGGGACAGGGAGCCCACGAGCAGTACTTC. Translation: CASRGQGAHEQYF.

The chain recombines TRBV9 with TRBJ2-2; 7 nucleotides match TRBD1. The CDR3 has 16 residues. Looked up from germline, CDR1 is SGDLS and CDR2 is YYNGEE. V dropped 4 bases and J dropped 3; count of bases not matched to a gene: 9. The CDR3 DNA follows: TGTGCCAGCAGCTTAAGCCGGGACAGACACACCGGGGAGCTGTTTTTT. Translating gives CASSLSRDRHTGELFF.

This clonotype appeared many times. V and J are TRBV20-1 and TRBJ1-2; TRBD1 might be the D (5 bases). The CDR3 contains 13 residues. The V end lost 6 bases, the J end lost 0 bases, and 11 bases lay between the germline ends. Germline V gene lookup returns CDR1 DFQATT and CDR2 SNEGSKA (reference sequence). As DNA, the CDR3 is TGCAGTGCCCGCCCGGGGGCTAACTATGGCTACACCTTC. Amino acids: CSARPGANYGYTF.

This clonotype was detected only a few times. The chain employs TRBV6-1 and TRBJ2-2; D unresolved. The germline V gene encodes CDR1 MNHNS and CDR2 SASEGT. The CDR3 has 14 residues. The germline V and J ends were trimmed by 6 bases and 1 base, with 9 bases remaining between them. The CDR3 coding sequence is TGTGCCAGCAGCAAAGTACGGAACACCGGGGAGCTGTTTTTT. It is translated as CASSKVRNTGELFF.

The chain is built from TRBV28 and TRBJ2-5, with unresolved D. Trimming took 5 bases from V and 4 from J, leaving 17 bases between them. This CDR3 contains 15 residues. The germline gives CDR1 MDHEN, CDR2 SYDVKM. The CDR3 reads CASSGLASRRETQYF. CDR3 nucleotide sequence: TGTGCCAGCAGTGGTCTGGCTAGTCGGCGAGAGACCCAGTACTTC.

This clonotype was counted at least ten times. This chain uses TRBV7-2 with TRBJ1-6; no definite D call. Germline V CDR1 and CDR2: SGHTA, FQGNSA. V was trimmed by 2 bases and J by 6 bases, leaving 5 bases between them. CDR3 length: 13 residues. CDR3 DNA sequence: TGTGCCAGCAGCTTAAACCCTAATTCACCCCTCCACTTT. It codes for CASSLNPNSPLHF.

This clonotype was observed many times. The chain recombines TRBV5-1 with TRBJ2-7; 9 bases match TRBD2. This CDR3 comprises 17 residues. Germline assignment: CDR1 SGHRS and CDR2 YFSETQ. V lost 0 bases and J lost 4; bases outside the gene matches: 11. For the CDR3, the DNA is TGCGCCAGCAGCTTGGGAGCGGGTAGCGGGGGAGAATACGAGCAGTACGTC. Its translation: CASSLGAGSGGEYEQYV.

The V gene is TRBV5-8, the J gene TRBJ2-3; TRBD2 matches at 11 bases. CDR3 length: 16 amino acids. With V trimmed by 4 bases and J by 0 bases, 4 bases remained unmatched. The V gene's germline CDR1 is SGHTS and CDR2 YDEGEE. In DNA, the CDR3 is TGTGCCAGCAGCCGTCGACTAGCGGGGAGCACAGATACGCAGTATTTT. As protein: CASSRRLAGSTDTQYF. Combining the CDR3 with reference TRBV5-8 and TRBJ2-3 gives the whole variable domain EAGVTQSPTHLIKTRGQQATLRCSPISGHTSVYWYQQALGLGLQFLLWYDEGEERNRGNFPPRFSGRQFPNYSSELNVNALELEDSALYLCASSRRLAGSTDTQYFGPGTRLTVL.

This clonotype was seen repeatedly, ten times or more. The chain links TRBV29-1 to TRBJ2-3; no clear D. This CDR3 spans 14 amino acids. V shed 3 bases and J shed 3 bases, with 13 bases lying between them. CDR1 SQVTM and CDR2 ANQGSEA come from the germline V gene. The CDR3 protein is CSVDGYLGTDTQYF. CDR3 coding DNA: TGCAGCGTTGACGGCTACCTGGGGACAGATACGCAGTATTTT.

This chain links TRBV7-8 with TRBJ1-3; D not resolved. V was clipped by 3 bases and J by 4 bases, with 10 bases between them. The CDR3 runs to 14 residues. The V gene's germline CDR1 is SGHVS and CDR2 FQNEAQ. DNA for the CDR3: TGTGCCAGCAGCTTGCTTACAGACGGAAACACCATATATTTT. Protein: CASSLLTDGNTIYF.

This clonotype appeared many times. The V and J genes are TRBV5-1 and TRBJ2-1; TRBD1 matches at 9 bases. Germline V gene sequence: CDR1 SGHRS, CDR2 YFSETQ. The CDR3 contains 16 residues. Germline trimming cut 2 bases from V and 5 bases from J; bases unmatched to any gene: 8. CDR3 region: CASSFTGTGIDNEQFF. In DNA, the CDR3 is TGCGCCAGCAGCTTTACCGGGACAGGGATCGACAATGAGCAGTTCTTC.

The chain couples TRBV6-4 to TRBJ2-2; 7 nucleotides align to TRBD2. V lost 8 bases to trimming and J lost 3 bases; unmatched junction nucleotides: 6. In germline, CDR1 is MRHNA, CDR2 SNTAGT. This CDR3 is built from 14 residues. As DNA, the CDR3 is TGTGCCAGCCGGCGGGAGAGTGACACCGGGGAGCTGTTTTTT. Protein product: CASRRESDTGELFF.

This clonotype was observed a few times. The CDR3 loop reads CASSLRQGGSGANVLTF. In DNA form, the CDR3 reads TGCGCCAGCAGCCTGAGACAGGGAGGCTCTGGGGCCAACGTCCTGACTTTC. The genes are TRBV4-1 and TRBJ2-6; D might be TRBD1 (7 bases). Germline CDR1 reads MGHRA; CDR2 reads YSYEKL. V lost 4 bases, J lost 0 bases, and 13 bases lay in between. The CDR3 is made up of 17 amino acids.

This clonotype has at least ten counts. The CDR3 DNA reads TGTGCCAGCAGTCCCGGGGGAAAACTGTTTTTT. Encoded protein: CASSPGGKLFF. This sequence joins TRBV6-5 and TRBJ1-4; maybe TRBD1 (5 bases). V lost 5 bases and J lost 10, with 8 bases in between. CDR1 MNHEY and CDR2 SVGAGI come from the germline V gene. The CDR3 totals 11 residues.

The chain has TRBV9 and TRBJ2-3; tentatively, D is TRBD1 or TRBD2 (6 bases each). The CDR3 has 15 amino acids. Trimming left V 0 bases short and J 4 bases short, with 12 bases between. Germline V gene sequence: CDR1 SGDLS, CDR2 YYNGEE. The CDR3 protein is CASSVGGARADTQYF. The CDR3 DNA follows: TGTGCCAGCAGCGTAGGGGGGGCCCGCGCAGATACGCAGTATTTT. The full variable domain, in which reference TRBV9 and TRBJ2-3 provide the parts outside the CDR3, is DSGVTQTPKHLITATGQRVTLRCSPRSGDLSVYWYQQSLDQGLQFLIQYYNGEERAKGNILERFSAQQFPDLHSELNLSSLELGDSALYFCASSVGGARADTQYFGPGTRLTVL.

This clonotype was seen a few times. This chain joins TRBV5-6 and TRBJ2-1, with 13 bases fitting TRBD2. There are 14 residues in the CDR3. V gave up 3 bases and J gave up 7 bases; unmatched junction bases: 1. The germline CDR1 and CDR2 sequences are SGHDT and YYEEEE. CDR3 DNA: TGTGCCAGCAGCTCGACTAGCGGGGGGAATGAGCAGTTCTTC. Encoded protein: CASSSTSGGNEQFF.

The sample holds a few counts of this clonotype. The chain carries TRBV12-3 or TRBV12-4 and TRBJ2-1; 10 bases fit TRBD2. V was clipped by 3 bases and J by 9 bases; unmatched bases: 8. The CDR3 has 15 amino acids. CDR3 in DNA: TGTGCCAGCAGTTTGCCTAGCGGGAGTTCTGCTGAGCAGTTCTTC. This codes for CASSLPSGSSAEQFF.

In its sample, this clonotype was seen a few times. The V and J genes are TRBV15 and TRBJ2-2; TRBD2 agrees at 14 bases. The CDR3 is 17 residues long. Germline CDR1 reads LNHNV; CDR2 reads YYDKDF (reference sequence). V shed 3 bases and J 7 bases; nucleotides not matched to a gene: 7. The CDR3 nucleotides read TGTGCCACCAGCAGCTACTCGGGACTAGCGGGAGTCGGGGAGCTGTTTTTT. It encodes CATSSYSGLAGVGELFF. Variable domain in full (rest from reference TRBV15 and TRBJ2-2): DAMVIQNPRYQVTQFGKPVTLSCSQTLNHNVMYWYQQKSSQAPKLLFHYYDKDFNNEADTPDNFQSRRPNTSFCFLDIRSPGLGDTAMYLCATSSYSGLAGVGELFFGEGSRLTVL.

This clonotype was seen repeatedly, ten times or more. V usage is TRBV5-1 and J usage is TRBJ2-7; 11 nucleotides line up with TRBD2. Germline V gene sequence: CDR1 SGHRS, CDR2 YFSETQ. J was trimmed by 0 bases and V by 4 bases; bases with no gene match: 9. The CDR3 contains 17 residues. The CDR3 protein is CASSPVPLAGGSYEQYF. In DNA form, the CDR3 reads TGCGCCAGCAGCCCCGTACCCCTAGCGGGAGGCTCCTACGAGCAGTACTTC.

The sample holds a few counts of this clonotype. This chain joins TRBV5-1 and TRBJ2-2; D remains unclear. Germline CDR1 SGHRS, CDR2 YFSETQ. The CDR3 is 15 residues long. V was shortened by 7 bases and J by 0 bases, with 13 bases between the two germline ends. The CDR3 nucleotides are TGCGCCAGCCTATTTATACCTCCGAACACCGGGGAGCTGTTTTTT. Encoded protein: CASLFIPPNTGELFF.

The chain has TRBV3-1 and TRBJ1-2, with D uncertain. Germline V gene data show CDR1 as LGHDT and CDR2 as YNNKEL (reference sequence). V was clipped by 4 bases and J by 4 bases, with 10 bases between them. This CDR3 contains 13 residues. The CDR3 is CASSPGRAYGYTF. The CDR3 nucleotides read TGTGCCAGCAGCCCCGGGAGGGCCTATGGCTACACCTTC.

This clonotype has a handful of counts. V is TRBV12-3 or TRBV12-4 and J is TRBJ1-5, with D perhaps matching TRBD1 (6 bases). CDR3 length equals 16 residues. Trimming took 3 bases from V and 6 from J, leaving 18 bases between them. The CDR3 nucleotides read TGTGCCAGCAGTTTGGCCGGAGGGGGGGTCGGTCAGCCCCAGCATTTT. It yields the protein CASSLAGGGVGQPQHF.

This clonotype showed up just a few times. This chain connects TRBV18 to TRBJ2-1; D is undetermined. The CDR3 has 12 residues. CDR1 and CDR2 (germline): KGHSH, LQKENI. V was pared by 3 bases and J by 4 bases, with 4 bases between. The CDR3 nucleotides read TGTGCCAGCTCACCCATTTACAATGAGCAGTTCTTC. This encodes CASSPIYNEQFF.

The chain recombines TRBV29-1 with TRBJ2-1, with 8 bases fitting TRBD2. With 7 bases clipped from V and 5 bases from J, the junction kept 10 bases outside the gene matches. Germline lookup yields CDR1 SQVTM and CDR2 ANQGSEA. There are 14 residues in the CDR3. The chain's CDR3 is CSAKTGLVNNEQFF. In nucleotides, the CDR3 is TGCAGCGCCAAAACGGGACTAGTAAACAATGAGCAGTTCTTC.

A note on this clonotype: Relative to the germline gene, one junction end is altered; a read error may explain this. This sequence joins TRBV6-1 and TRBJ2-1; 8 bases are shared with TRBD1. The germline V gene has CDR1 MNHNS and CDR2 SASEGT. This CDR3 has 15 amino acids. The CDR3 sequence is CPSRADRVIYNEQFF. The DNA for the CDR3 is TGTCCCAGCAGGGCGGACAGGGTCATCTACAATGAGCAGTTCTTC.

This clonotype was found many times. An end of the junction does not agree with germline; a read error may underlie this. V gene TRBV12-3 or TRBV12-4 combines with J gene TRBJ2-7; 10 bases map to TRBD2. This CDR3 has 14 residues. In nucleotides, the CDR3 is TGTGCCAGCAGTCTAGCGGGAGCGCACTACGAGCAGTACTTC. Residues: CASSLAGAHYEQYF.

The DNA of the CDR3 is TGCGCCAGCAGATCTAGCGGGGGAACAGAGACCCAGTACTTC. The encoded protein is CASRSSGGTETQYF. The chain employs TRBV5-1 and TRBJ2-5; 10 nucleotides match TRBD2. The length of the CDR3 is 14 residues. V gave up 5 bases and J gave up 4 bases; unmatched junction bases: 5. Germline V lookup: CDR1 SGHRS, CDR2 YFSETQ.

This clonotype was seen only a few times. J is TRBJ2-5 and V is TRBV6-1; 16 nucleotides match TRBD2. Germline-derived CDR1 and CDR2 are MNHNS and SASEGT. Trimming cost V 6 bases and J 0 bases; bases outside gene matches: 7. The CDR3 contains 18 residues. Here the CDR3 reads CASSPPGLAGGNQETQYF. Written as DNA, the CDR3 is TGTGCCAGCAGCCCCCCGGGACTAGCGGGGGGGAACCAAGAGACCCAGTACTTC.

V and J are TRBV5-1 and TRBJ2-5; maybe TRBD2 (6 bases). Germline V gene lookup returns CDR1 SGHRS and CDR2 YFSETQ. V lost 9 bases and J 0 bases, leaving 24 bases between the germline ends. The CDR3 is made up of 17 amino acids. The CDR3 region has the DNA TGCGCCACCCGAAAGGGGTATAGCGGAAAGTACCAAGAGACCCAGTACTTC. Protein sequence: CATRKGYSGKYQETQYF.